Listed below are T cell receptor beta chains from one sample, sequenced in a study of CD8 T cells in Susac syndrome. From the immunoSEQ multiplex PCR reads, TCRdb called clonotypes with MiXCR, one entry per CDR3 protein. The sample yields approximately 230,000 distinct CDR3 sequences, 80% to 95% seen once. The sequencing sample was made of CD4+ T cells from PBMCs. The origin of the receptors is a human donor with multiple sclerosis. The CDR3 runs from the conserved cysteine through the conserved F or W. The D gene is left open where the match is weak. Only part of the rows carry a size: once, few, many, or a class if the clone is expanded.

clone_size j_call cdr3_length d_call v_call cdr3_nt cdr3_aa
. TRBJ2-7 11 TRBD2 TRBV5-6 TGTGCCAGCAGCTTACTAGCGGGACTTGTCTTC CASSLLAGLVF
. TRBJ1-4 15 TRBD1 TRBV28 TGTGCCAGCAGTCCCGGCAGGGGGCCAAGCGAAAAACTGTTTTTT CASSPGRGPSEKLFF
. TRBJ1-1 18 TRBD1 TRBV6-5 TGTGCCAGCAGTTACTATGGGGGGGCAGGGGGCGTTGGAACTGAAGCTTTCTTT CASSYYGGAGGVGTEAFF
. TRBJ1-5 13 . TRBV19 TGTGCCAGTAGTTCCGGGGTGGGTCAGCCCCAGCATTTT CASSSGVGQPQHF
. TRBJ2-5 15 TRBD1 TRBV20-1 TGCAGTGCCAAACTTGGACAGGGTTCCGGGGAGACCCAGTACTTC CSAKLGQGSGETQYF
. TRBJ2-4 16 TRBD1 TRBV3-1 TGTGCCAGCAGTGAAATAACCGGGACAGGGTCAAACATTCAGTACTTC CASSEITGTGSNIQYF
. TRBJ1-2 12 . TRBV20-1 TGCAGTGCCTCAGGCAGGGTAAATGGCTACACCTTC CSASGRVNGYTF
. TRBJ1-1 13 . TRBV20-1 TGCAGTGCGCCACAGGTTAGGAGCACTGAAGCTTTCTTT CSAPQVRSTEAFF
once TRBJ2-7 16 TRBD1 TRBV23-1 TGCGCCAGCAGTCAACGCCGGGACAGGCGTCGTTGGGGGCAGTACTTC CASSQRRDRRRWGQYF
. TRBJ2-5 14 . TRBV10-3 TGTGCCATCAGCCCATCGGCCGGGAAAGAGACCCAGTACTTC CAISPSAGKETQYF
. TRBJ1-4 14 TRBD1 TRBV7-6 TGTGCCAGCAGGGTGGGTGGACAGGCGGGAAAACTGTTTTTT CASRVGGQAGKLFF
. TRBJ2-3 14 . TRBV5-1 TGCGCCAGCAGCTTGGCGGCACGCACAGATACGCAGTATTTT CASSLAARTDTQYF
. TRBJ1-1 14 . TRBV6-5 TGTGCCAGCAGTCAGGGGACCGGGTGGACTGAAGCTTTCTTT CASSQGTGWTEAFF
. TRBJ1-2 13 TRBD1 TRBV12-3/TRBV12-4 TGTGCCACGAACAGGGGGTCGTCCTATGGCTACACCTTC CATNRGSSYGYTF
. TRBJ1-4 14 . TRBV7-2 TGTGCCAGCAGCCCCAGGGGCGAGGGTGAAAAACTGTTTTTT CASSPRGEGEKLFF
. TRBJ2-1 13 . TRBV6-5 TGTGCCAGCAGTTACTCGAGGGGCGATGAGCAGTTCTTC CASSYSRGDEQFF
. TRBJ1-1 14 . TRBV27 TGTGCCAGCAGTCCCTTAGAGCCGAACACTGAAGCTTTCTTT CASSPLEPNTEAFF
. TRBJ1-5 15 . TRBV10-2 TGCGCCAGCAGCGTCACACGCGGGGGGAGTCAGCCCCAGCATTTT CASSVTRGGSQPQHF
. TRBJ2-5 12 . TRBV12-3/TRBV12-4 TGTGCCAGCGGGCGATTCCAAGAGACCCAGTACTTC CASGRFQETQYF
. TRBJ2-1 14 . TRBV5-1 TGCGCCAGCAGGGTCCAGCCTTCCTACAATGAGCAGTTCTTC CASRVQPSYNEQFF
. TRBJ1-1 15 . TRBV6-5 TGTGCCAGCAGTTACTCCGGAGATGGGCATAAAGGAGCTTTCTTT CASSYSGDGHKGAFF
. TRBJ2-7 12 . TRBV10-2 TGCGCCAGCGCGAGAAGCTCCTACGAGCAGTACTTC CASARSSYEQYF
. TRBJ2-5 15 . TRBV20-1 TGCAGTGCCCAGCTTGTTGTGGGGGAAGTAGAGACCCAGTACTTC CSAQLVVGEVETQYF
. TRBJ2-7 12 . TRBV28 TGTGCCAGCAGTTTCTTGGGATACGAGCAGTACTTC CASSFLGYEQYF
. TRBJ2-7 14 TRBD1 TRBV6-2/TRBV6-3 TGTGCCAGCCACCGGGACAGGGCTATTTACGAGCAGTACTTC CASHRDRAIYEQYF
once TRBJ2-1 13 TRBD1 TRBV2 TGTGCCACCCAGGAACAGGGGTTAGGCGAGCAGTTCTTC CATQEQGLGEQFF
. TRBJ1-4 14 . TRBV2 TGTGCCAGCAGTGAATCAGGGGTAGGGGAAAAACTGTTTTTT CASSESGVGEKLFF
. TRBJ2-5 12 . TRBV7-9 TGTGCCAGCAGCTTAACCCGGGAGACCCAGTACTTC CASSLTRETQYF
. TRBJ2-5 16 . TRBV3-1 TGTGCCAGCAGCCGTGAGAGAGGGGGTCGTGGGGAGACCCAGTACTTC CASSRERGGRGETQYF